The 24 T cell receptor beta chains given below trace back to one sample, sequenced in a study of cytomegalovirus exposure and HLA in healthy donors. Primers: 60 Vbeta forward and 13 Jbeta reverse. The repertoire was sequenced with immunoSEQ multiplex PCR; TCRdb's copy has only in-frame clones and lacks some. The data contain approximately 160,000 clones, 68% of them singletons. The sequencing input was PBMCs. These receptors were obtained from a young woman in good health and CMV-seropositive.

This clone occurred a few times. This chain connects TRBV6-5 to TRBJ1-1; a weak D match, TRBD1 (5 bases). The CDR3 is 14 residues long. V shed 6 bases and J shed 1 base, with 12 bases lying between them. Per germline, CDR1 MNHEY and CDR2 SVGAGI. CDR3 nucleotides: TGTGCCAGCAGCCTCCGACAGCGGAACACTGAAGCTTTCTTT. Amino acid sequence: CASSLRQRNTEAFF.

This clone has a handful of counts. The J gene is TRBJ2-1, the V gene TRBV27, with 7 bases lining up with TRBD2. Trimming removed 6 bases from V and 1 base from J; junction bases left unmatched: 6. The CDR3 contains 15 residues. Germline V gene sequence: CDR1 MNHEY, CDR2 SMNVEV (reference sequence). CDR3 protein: CASSPSGLSYNEQFF. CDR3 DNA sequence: TGTGCCAGCAGCCCTAGCGGCCTTTCCTACAATGAGCAGTTCTTC.

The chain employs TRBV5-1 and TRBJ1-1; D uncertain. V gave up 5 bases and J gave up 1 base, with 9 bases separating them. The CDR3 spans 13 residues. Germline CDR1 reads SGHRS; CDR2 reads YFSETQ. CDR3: CASRVSGNTEAFF. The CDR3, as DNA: TGCGCCAGCAGGGTTTCGGGGAACACTGAAGCTTTCTTT.

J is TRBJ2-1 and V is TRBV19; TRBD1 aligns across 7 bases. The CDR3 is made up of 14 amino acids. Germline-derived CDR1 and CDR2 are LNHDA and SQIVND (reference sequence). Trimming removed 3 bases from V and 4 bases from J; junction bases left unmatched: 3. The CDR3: CASSIDRAYNEQFF. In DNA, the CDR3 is TGTGCCAGTAGTATCGACAGGGCGTACAATGAGCAGTTCTTC.

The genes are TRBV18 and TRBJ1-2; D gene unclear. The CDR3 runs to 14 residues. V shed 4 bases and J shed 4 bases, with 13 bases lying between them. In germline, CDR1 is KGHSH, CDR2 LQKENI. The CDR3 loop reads CASSLPLPGYGYTF. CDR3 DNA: TGTGCCAGCTCACTACCCCTCCCGGGCTATGGCTACACCTTC.

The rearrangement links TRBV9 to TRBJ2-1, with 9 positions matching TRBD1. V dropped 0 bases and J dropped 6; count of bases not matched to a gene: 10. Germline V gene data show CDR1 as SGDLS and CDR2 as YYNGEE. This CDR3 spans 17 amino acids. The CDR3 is CASSVGAPRDRVNEQFF. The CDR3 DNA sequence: TGTGCCAGCAGCGTAGGTGCCCCCCGGGACAGGGTCAATGAGCAGTTCTTC.

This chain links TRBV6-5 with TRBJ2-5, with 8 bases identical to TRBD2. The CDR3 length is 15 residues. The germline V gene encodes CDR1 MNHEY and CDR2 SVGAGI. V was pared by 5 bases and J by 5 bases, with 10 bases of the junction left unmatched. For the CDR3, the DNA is TGTGCCAGCAGTACGAGCGGGAGTGAGGGGGAGACCCAGTACTTC. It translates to CASSTSGSEGETQYF.

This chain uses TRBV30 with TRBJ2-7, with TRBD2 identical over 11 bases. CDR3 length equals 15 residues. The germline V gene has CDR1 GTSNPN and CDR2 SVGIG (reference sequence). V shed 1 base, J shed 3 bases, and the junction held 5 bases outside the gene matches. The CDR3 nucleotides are TGTGCCTGGAGTGACGTAGCGGGGGGGATCTACGAGCAGTACTTC. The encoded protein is CAWSDVAGGIYEQYF.

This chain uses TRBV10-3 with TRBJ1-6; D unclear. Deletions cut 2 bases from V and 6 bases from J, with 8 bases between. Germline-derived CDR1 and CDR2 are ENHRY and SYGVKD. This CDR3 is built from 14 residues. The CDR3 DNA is TGTGCCATCAGTGAGCCCGGGGTTAATTCACCCCTCCACTTT. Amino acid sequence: CAISEPGVNSPLHF.

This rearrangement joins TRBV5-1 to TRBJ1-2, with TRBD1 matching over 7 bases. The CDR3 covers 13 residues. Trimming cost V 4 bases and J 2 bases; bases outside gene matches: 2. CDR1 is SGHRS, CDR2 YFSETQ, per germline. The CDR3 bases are TGCGCCAGCAGCGAGGGACAGAACTATGGCTACACCTTC. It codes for CASSEGQNYGYTF.

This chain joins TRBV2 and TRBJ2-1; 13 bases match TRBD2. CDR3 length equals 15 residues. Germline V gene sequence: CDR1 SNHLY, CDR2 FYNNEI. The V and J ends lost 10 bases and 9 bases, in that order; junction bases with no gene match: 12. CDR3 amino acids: CATKGLAGVSSEQFF. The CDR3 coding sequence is TGTGCCACCAAAGGACTAGCGGGGGTTTCTAGTGAGCAGTTCTTC. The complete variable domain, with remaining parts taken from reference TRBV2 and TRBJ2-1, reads EPEVTQTPSHQVTQMGQEVILRCVPISNHLYFYWYRQILGQKVEFLVSFYNNEISEKSEIFDDQFSVERPDGSNFTLKIRSTKLEDSAMYFCATKGLAGVSSEQFFGPGTRLTVL.

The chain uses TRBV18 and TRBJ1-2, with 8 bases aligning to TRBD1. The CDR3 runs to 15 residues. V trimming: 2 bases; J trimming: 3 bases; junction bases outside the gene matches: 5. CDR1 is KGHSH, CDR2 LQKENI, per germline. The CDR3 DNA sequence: TGTGCCAGCTCACCAAGGACAGGGCGGGACTATGGCTACACCTTC. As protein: CASSPRTGRDYGYTF.

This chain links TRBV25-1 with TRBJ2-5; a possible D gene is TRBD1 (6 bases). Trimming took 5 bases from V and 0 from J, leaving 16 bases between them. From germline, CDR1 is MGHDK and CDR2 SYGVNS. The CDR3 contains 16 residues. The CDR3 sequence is CASSPDRRVYQETQYF. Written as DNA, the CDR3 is TGTGCCAGCAGTCCAGACAGGCGTGTTTACCAAGAGACCCAGTACTTC.

The CDR3 bases are TGTGCCAGCAGCTTGAGTGGGCAGGTGATCCGGATGAACACTGAAGCTTTCTTT. It codes for CASSLSGQVIRMNTEAFF. This sequence joins TRBV5-8 and TRBJ1-1; unclear D gene. This CDR3 has 18 amino acids. CDR1 SGHTS and CDR2 YDEGEE come from the germline V gene. V lost 1 base and J 0 bases, leaving 19 bases between the germline ends.

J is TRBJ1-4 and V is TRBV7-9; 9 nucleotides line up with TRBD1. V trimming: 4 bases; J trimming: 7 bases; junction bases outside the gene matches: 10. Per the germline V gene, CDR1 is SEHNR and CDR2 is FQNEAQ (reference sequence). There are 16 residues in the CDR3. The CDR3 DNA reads TGTGCCAGCAGCTCACAGGCCGGGACAGGGTCTGAAAAACTGTTTTTT. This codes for CASSSQAGTGSEKLFF. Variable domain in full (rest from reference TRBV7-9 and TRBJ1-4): DTGVSQNPRHKITKRGQNVTFRCDPISEHNRLYWYRQTLGQGPEFLTYFQNEAQLEKSRLLSDRFSAERPKGSFSTLEIQRTEQGDSAMYLCASSSQAGTGSEKLFFGSGTQLSVL.

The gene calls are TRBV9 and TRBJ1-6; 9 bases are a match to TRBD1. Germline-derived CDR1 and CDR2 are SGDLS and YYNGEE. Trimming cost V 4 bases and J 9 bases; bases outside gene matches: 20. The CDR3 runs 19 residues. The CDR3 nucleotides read TGTGCCAGCAGCTACAACTCCGGGACAGGGAGGATCGGTATTTCACCCCTCCACTTT. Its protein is CASSYNSGTGRIGISPLHF. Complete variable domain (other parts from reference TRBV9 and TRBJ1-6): DSGVTQTPKHLITATGQRVTLRCSPRSGDLSVYWYQQSLDQGLQFLIQYYNGEERAKGNILERFSAQQFPDLHSELNLSSLELGDSALYFCASSYNSGTGRIGISPLHFGNGTRLTVT.

The CDR3, as DNA: TGCGCCAGCAGTAAACACGTAGGGACAGGGACCGGGGAGCTGTTTTTT. Translation: CASSKHVGTGTGELFF. The chain has TRBV10-1 and TRBJ2-2; 9 positions agree with TRBD1. The CDR3 sequence is 16 residues long. Germline CDR1 and CDR2: WNHNN and SYGVQD (reference sequence). V lost 5 bases, J lost 5 bases, and 9 bases stayed unmatched.

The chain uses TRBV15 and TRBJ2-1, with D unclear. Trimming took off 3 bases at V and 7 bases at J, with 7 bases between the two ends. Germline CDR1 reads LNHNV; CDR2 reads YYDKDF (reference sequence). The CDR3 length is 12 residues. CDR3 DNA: TGTGCCACCAGCAGGGGCCTGAATGAGCAGTTCTTC. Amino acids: CATSRGLNEQFF.

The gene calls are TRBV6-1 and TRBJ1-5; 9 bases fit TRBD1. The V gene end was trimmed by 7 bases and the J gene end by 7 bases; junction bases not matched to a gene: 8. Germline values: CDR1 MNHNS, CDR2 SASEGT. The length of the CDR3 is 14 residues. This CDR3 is CASTHRQGGQPQHF. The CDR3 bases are TGTGCCAGCACCCATCGACAGGGGGGACAGCCCCAGCATTTT.

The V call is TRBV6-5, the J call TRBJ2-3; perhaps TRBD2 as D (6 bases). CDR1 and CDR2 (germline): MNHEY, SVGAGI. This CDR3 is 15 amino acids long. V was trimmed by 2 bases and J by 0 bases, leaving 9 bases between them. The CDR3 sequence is CASSYRLDSTDTQYF. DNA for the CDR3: TGTGCCAGCAGTTACAGACTAGACAGCACAGATACGCAGTATTTT.

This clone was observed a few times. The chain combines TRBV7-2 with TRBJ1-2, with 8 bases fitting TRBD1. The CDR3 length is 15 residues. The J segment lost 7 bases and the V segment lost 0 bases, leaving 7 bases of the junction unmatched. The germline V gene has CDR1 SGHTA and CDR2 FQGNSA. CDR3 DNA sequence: TGTGCCAGCAGCTTAGCCCAGGGGGCGCAGGTTGGCTACACCTTC. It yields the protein CASSLAQGAQVGYTF.

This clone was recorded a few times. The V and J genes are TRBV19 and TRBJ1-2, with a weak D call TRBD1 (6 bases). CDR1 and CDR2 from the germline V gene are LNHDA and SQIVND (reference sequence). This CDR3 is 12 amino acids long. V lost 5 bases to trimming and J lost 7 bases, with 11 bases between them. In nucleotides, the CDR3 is TGTGCCAGTAGTTTAATGGGGGCTGGCTACACCTTC. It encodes CASSLMGAGYTF.

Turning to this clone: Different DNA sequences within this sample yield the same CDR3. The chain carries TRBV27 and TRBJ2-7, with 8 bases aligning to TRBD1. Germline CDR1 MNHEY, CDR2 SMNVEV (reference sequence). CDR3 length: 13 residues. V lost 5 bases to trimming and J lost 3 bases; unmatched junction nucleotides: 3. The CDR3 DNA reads TGTGCCAGCAGTCCCGGACAGGGCTACGAGCAGTACTTC. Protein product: CASSPGQGYEQYF.

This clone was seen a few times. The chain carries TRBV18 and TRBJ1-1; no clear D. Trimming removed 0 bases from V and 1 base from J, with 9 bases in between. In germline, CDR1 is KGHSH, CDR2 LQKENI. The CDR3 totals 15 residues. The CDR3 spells CASSPPLTGNTEAFF. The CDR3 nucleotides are TGTGCCAGCTCACCACCGTTGACGGGGAACACTGAAGCTTTCTTT.